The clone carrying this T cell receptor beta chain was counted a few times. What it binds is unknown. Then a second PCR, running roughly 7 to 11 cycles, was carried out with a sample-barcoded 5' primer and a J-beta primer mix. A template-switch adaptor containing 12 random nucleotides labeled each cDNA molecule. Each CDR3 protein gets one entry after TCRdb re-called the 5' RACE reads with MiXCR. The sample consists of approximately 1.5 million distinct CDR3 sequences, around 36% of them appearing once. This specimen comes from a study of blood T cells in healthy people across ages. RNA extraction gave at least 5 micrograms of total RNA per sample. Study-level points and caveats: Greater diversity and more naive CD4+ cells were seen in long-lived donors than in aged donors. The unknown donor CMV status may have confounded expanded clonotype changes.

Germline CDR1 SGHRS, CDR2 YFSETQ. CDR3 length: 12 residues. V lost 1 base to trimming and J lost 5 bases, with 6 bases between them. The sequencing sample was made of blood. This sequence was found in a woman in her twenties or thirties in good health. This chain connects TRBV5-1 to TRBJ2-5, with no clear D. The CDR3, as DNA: TGCGCCAGCAGCTTGACACTGGAGACCCAGTACTTC. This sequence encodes CASSLTLETQYF.